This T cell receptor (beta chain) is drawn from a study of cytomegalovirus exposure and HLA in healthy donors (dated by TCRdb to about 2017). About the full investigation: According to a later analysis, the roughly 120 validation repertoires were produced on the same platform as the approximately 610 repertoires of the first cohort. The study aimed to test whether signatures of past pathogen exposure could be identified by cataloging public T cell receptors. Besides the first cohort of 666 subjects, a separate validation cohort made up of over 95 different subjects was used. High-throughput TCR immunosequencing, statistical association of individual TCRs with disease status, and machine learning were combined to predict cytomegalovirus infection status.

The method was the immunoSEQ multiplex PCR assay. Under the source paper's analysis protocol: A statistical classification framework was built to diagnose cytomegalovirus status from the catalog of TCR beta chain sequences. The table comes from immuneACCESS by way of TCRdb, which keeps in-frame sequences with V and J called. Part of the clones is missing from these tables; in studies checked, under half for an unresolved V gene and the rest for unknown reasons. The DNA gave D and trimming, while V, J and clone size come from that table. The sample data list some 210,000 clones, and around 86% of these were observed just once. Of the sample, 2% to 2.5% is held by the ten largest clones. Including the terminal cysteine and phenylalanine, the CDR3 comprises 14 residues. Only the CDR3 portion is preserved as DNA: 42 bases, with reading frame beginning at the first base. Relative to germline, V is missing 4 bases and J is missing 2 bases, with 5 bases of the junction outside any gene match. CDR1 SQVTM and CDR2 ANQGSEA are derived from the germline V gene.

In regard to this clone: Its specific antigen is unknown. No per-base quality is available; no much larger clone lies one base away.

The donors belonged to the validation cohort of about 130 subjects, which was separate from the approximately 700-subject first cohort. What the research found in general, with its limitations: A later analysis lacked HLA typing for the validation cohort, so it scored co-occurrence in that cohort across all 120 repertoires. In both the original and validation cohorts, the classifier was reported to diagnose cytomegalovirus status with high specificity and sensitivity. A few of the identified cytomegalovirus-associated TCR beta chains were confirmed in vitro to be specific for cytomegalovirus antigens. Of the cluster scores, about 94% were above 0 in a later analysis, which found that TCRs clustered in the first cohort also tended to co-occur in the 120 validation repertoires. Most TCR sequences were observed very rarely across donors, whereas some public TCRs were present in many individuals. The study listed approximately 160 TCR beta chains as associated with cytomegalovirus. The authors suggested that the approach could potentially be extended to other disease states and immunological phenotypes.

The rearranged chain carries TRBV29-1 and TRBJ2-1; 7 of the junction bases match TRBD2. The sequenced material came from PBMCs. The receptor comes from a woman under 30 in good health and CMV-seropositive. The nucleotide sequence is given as TGCAGCGTTGGGGAGGGAATAGCCTACAATGAGCAGTTCTTC. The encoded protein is CSVGEGIAYNEQFF.